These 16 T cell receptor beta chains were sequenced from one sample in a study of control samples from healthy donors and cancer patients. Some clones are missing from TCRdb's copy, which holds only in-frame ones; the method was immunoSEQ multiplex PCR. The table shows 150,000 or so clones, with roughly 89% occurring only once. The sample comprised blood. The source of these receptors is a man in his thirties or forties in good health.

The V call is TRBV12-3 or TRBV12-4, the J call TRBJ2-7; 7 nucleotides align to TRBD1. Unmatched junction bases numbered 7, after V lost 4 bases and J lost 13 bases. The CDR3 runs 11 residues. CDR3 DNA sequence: TGTGCCAGCAGTTCGACCGGGACAGTTTACTTC. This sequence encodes CASSSTGTVYF.

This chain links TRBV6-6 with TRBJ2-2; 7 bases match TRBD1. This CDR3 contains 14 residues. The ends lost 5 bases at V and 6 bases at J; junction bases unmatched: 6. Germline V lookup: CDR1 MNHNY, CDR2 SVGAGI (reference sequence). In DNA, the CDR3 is TGTGCCAGCAGTACCTACAGGGGCCCCGGGGAGCTGTTTTTT. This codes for CASSTYRGPGELFF.

The CDR3 DNA follows: TGTGCCAGCAGGAATTCCCCGGGGCTAACGAACACCGGGGAGCTGTTTTTT. Translating it yields CASRNSPGLTNTGELFF. The rearrangement uses TRBV5-4 and TRBJ2-2; D possibly matches TRBD1 or TRBD2 (5 bases each). Deletions cut 5 bases from V and 0 bases from J, with 17 bases between. Germline CDR1 is SGHNT and CDR2 is YYREEE (reference sequence). The CDR3 contains 17 residues.

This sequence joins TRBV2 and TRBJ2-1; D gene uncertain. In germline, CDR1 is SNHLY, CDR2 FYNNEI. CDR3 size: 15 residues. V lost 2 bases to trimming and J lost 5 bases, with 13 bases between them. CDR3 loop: CASSERSLPHNEQFF. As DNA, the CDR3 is TGTGCCAGCAGTGAACGCAGCCTGCCCCACAATGAGCAGTTCTTC.

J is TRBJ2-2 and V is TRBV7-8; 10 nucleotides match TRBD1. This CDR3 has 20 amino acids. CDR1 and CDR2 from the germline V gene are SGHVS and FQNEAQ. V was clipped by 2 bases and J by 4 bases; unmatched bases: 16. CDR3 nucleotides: TGTGCCAGCAGCTTAAGAACGGACAGGGGGACCTTTGTTCCCACCGGGGAGCTGTTTTTT. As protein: CASSLRTDRGTFVPTGELFF.

This CDR3 reads CASSRNRDYPNEQFF. CDR3 nucleotide sequence: TGTGCCAGCAGTCGTAATCGGGACTACCCGAATGAGCAGTTCTTC. V gene TRBV7-9 combines with J gene TRBJ2-1; 7 nucleotides align to TRBD2. The germline gives CDR1 SEHNR, CDR2 FQNEAQ (reference sequence). This CDR3 contains 15 residues. Trimming removed 6 bases from V and 7 bases from J; junction bases left unmatched: 12.

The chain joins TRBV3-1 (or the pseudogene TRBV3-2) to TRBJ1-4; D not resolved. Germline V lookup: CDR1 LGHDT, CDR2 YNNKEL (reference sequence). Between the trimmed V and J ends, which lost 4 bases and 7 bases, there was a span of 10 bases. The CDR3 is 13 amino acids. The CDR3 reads CASSPVDGEKLFF. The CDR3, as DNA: TGTGCCAGCAGCCCAGTCGACGGTGAAAAACTGTTTTTT.

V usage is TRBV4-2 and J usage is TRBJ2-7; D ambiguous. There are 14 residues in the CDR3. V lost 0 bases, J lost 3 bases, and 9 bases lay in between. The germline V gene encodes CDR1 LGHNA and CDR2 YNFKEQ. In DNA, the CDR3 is TGTGCCAGCAGCCAAGAAGAGTCAGACTACGAGCAGTACTTC. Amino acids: CASSQEESDYEQYF.

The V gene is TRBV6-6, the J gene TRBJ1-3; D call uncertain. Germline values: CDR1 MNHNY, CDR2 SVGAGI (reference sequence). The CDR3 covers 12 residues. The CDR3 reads CAASTAGNTIYF. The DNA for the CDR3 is TGTGCAGCAAGCACAGCTGGAAACACCATATATTTT.

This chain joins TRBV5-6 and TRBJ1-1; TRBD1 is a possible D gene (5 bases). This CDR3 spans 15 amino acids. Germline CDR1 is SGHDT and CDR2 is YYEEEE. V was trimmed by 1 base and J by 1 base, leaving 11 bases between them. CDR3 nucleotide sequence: TGTGCCAGCAGCTTGCCGTTTACAGGGAACACTGAAGCTTTCTTT. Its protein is CASSLPFTGNTEAFF.

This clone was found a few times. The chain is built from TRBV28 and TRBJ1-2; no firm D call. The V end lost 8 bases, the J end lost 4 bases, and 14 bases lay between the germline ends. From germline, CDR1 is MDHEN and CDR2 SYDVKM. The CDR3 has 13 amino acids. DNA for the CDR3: TGTGCCAGCCACGTCCCTAATATCTATGGCTACACCTTC. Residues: CASHVPNIYGYTF.

The CDR3 DNA reads TGTGCCAGTAGTATATTAACGATCAAGGGGCACGAGCAGTACTTC. Encoded protein: CASSILTIKGHEQYF. The rearrangement uses TRBV19 and TRBJ2-7; D perhaps matches TRBD1 (5 bases). The CDR3 is 15 residues long. Germline V gene sequence: CDR1 LNHDA, CDR2 SQIVND (reference sequence). V lost 2 bases, J lost 5 bases, and 16 bases lay in between.

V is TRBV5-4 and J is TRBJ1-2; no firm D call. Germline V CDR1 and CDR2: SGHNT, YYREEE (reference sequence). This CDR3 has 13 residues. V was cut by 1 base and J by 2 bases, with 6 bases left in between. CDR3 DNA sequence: TGTGCCAGCAGCTTGTATGGGAACTATGGCTACACCTTC. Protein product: CASSLYGNYGYTF.

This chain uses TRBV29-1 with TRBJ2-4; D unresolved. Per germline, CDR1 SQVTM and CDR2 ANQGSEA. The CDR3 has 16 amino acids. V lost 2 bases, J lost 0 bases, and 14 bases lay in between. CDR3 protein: CSVEIGQTLAKNIQYF. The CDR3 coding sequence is TGCAGCGTTGAAATCGGGCAGACCCTAGCCAAAAACATTCAGTACTTC.

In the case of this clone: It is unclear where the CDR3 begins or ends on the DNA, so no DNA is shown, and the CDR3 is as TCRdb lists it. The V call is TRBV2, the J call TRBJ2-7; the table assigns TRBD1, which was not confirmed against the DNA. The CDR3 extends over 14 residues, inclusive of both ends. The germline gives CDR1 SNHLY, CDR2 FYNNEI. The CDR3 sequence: CASILGSSTYEQYF.

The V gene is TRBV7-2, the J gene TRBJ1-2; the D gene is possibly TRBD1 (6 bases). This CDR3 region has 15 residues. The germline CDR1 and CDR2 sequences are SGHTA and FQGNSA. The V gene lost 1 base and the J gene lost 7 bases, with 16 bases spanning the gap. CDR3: CASSLGTGWDSGYTF. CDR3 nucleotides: TGTGCCAGCAGCTTAGGAACAGGGTGGGATAGTGGCTACACCTTC. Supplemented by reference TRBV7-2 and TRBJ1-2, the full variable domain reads GAGVSQSPSNKVTEKGKDVELRCDPISGHTALYWYRQSLGQGLEFLIYFQGNSAPDKSGLPSDRFSAERTGGSVSTLTIQRTQQEDSAVYLCASSLGTGWDSGYTFGSGTRLTVV.